A single sample is the source of the 15 T cell receptor beta chains below, sequenced in a study of blood T cell repertoires in COVID-19. Sequencing used immunoSEQ multiplex PCR; TCRdb keeps in-frame clones, though not all of them. The table records 95,000 to 150,000 clones, around 63% of them present only once. Source material: peripheral blood. These receptors all stem from a woman aged 65 to 85 with acute or convalescent COVID-19.

This sequence joins TRBV9 and TRBJ2-2; D ambiguous. Germline CDR1 and CDR2: SGDLS and YYNGEE. The CDR3 runs to 13 residues. Trimming shortened V by 4 bases and J by 6 bases, and 10 bases separated the two germline ends. Written as DNA, the CDR3 is TGTGCCAGCAGCCCCTTTGAGGCCGGGGAGCTGTTTTTT. Protein product: CASSPFEAGELFF.

V and J are TRBV28 and TRBJ1-5; 10 bases map to TRBD1. V shed 6 bases and J 6 bases; nucleotides not matched to a gene: 2. The germline gives CDR1 MDHEN, CDR2 SYDVKM. The CDR3 sequence is 13 residues long. DNA for the CDR3: TGTGCCAGCAGAGGGACAGGGGCTCAGCCCCAGCATTTT. As protein: CASRGTGAQPQHF.

The V and J genes are TRBV19 and TRBJ2-5, with D perhaps TRBD2 (5 bases). V dropped 7 bases and J dropped 1 base, with 10 bases sitting between them. Germline CDR1 and CDR2: LNHDA and SQIVND (reference sequence). CDR3 length equals 13 residues. This CDR3 reads CASKSGFQETQYF. Written as DNA, the CDR3 is TGTGCCAGTAAATCGGGATTCCAAGAGACCCAGTACTTC. Together with reference TRBV19 and TRBJ2-5, the CDR3 gives the full variable domain: DGGITQSPKYLFRKEGQNVTLSCEQNLNHDAMYWYRQDPGQGLRLIYYSQIVNDFQKGDIAEGYSVSREKKESFPLTVTSAQKNPTAFYLCASKSGFQETQYFGPGTRLLVL.

The V and J genes are TRBV28 and TRBJ1-2; TRBD1 is a possible D gene (5 bases). The length of the CDR3 is 15 residues. Germline CDR1 is MDHEN and CDR2 is SYDVKM. V was pared by 4 bases and J by 0 bases, with 12 bases between. CDR3 loop: CASSWGRLSNYGYTF. The CDR3 DNA is TGTGCCAGCAGTTGGGGCCGCCTTTCTAACTATGGCTACACCTTC.

This chain connects TRBV28 to TRBJ1-5; no definite D call. Germline assignment: CDR1 MDHEN and CDR2 SYDVKM. Trimming took off 7 bases at V and 7 bases at J, with 17 bases between the two ends. This CDR3 contains 14 residues. The CDR3 DNA reads TGTGCCAGCATTCCATCAGAGGTAGGACAGCCCCAGCATTTT. It codes for CASIPSEVGQPQHF.

The chain combines TRBV19 with TRBJ2-5, with 10 bases identical to TRBD1. The germline V gene has CDR1 LNHDA and CDR2 SQIVND (reference sequence). CDR3 length equals 15 residues. V lost 5 bases to trimming and J lost 5 bases; unmatched junction nucleotides: 8. The CDR3 sequence is CASSLGQGVWETQYF. The CDR3 region has the DNA TGTGCCAGTAGTCTAGGACAGGGGGTTTGGGAGACCCAGTACTTC.

As concerns this clone: This is likely a read error, given that the CDR3 carries no conserved phenylalanine or tryptophan at its end. The DNA is left out, because the CDR3 cannot be placed on it with certainty; the CDR3 is given as TCRdb lists it. The chain links TRBV5-6 to TRBJ1-2; the table's D gene call, TRBD1, was not cross checked with the DNA. The CDR3 is 13 residues long, counting both termini. Germline assignment: CDR1 SGHDT and CDR2 YYEEEE. The CDR3 protein is CASSHREHDRGRK.

The chain joins TRBV2 to TRBJ2-2; TRBD2 matches at 13 bases. This CDR3 region has 16 residues. Per germline, CDR1 SNHLY and CDR2 FYNNEI. The V segment lost 6 bases and the J segment 0 bases; nucleotides outside the gene matches: 1. This CDR3 is CASRGLAGSNTGELFF. CDR3 in DNA: TGTGCCAGCAGGGGACTAGCGGGGTCGAACACCGGGGAGCTGTTTTTT.

The CDR3 coding sequence is TGCGCCAGCAGCTATGAGACTAGCGGGAGTATGGCCTACGAGCAGTACTTC. As protein: CASSYETSGSMAYEQYF. The rearrangement joins TRBV5-1 to TRBJ2-7, with 12 bases that match TRBD2. This CDR3 is built from 17 residues. Germline lookup yields CDR1 SGHRS and CDR2 YFSETQ. The V gene end was trimmed by 3 bases and the J gene end by 2 bases; junction bases not matched to a gene: 9.

The rearrangement joins TRBV11-2 to TRBJ1-3, with 9 bases aligning to TRBD1. The CDR3 has 14 amino acids. V shed 5 bases, J shed 4 bases, and the junction held 3 bases outside the gene matches. The germline CDR1 and CDR2 sequences are SGHAT and FQNNGV. The CDR3 bases are TGTGCCAGCAGCGCCGGGACAGGGGGAAACACCATATATTTT. Protein product: CASSAGTGGNTIYF.

This chain joins TRBV11-2 and TRBJ1-5, with TRBD1 identical over 7 bases. Losses at the gene ends were 5 bases for V and 8 bases for J; bases not matched to a gene: 6. The CDR3 totals 13 residues. Germline V gene sequence: CDR1 SGHAT, CDR2 FQNNGV. CDR3 amino acids: CASSRDRAEPQHF. The DNA for the CDR3 is TGTGCCAGCAGCCGGGACAGAGCTGAGCCCCAGCATTTT.

The chain carries TRBV19 and TRBJ2-5, with D possibly TRBD2 on 6 matching bases. Germline values: CDR1 LNHDA, CDR2 SQIVND (reference sequence). Trimming shortened V by 4 bases and J by 2 bases, and 20 bases separated the two germline ends. CDR3 length: 17 amino acids. CDR3 DNA: TGTGCCAGTAGTACTCCCCTGGGCGGGGCACGACAAGAGACCCAGTACTTC. Protein: CASSTPLGGARQETQYF.

The chain joins TRBV19 to TRBJ2-5; TRBD2 matches 12 bases. J was trimmed by 4 bases and V by 3 bases; bases with no gene match: 0. The CDR3 length is 14 residues. CDR1 and CDR2 from the germline V gene are LNHDA and SQIVND (reference sequence). The CDR3 nucleotides read TGTGCCAGTAGTATGACTAGCGGGAGAGAGACCCAGTACTTC. Translating it yields CASSMTSGRETQYF. The entire variable domain, with the rest obtained from reference TRBV19 and TRBJ2-5, is as follows: DGGITQSPKYLFRKEGQNVTLSCEQNLNHDAMYWYRQDPGQGLRLIYYSQIVNDFQKGDIAEGYSVSREKKESFPLTVTSAQKNPTAFYLCASSMTSGRETQYFGPGTRLLVL.

This clone was recorded at least ten times. The genes are TRBV6-5 and TRBJ1-5; D is possibly TRBD1 (6 bases). The CDR3 has 13 amino acids. Per germline, CDR1 MNHEY and CDR2 SVGAGI. Trimming took 6 bases from V and 5 from J, leaving 11 bases between them. The CDR3 bases are TGTGCCAGCAGGTCAGGGGATTATCAGCCCCAGCATTTT. Protein: CASRSGDYQPQHF.

This clone has only a few counts. This chain uses TRBV7-3 with TRBJ2-3; D call uncertain. V was clipped by 4 bases and J by 2 bases, with 7 bases between them. The CDR3 is 13 amino acids. Germline-derived CDR1 and CDR2 are SGHTA and FQGTGA. The CDR3 bases are TGTGCCAGCAGCTCCGCGGACACAGATACGCAGTATTTT. Its translation is CASSSADTDTQYF.